This TCR beta chain was sequenced for a study of cytomegalovirus exposure and HLA in healthy donors. Study information: Approximately 180 million T cells yielded some 100 million unique TCR beta sequences, as an earlier analysis found.

The donors comprised healthy bone marrow donors. Findings and limits, study-wide: Investigators reported over 150 TCR beta chains as tied to cytomegalovirus. In a later analysis, a genetic analysis reported fewer productive-TCR N-insertions in an Asian-associated ancestry cluster than the cohort average.

On this clone itself: Its target is not known.

Researchers ran the PCR with 60 Vbeta and 13 Jbeta primers. The table came from immunoSEQ multiplex PCR; TCRdb's copy has only in-frame clones and leaves some out. The sample lists 200,000 or so clones, approximately 80% seen once, with around 1.5% in the top ten. Material: PBMCs. The TCR originated in a girl under 18 in good health and CMV-seronegative.

The CDR3 is CASSEGQGAGQPQHF. CDR3 nucleotide sequence: TGTGCCAGCAGTGAAGGCCAGGGGGCAGGTCAGCCCCAGCATTTT. The chain employs TRBV6-1 and TRBJ1-5; 8 nucleotides match TRBD1. The CDR3 is 15 residues long. J lost 6 bases, V lost 1 base, and 5 bases had no gene match. The germline CDR1 and CDR2 sequences are MNHNS and SASEGT.